This T cell receptor (beta chain) came from a study of T cell responses to AZD1222 COVID-19 vaccine. Overall study findings and caveats: CD4 TCRs covered the whole spike, strongest at regions 160-218 and 743-854. Most donors were white British and more were female, and clonal diversity was possibly underestimated.

Note on this clone: Its antigen is unknown. An end of the junction does not agree with germline; a read error may underlie this.

This table comes from immunoSEQ multiplex PCR, and its TCRdb copy is limited to in-frame clones, with some not included. Of about 110,000 clones listed, just over 85% are singletons. The input for sequencing was peripheral blood, taken on day 0 of AZD1222 vaccination. This clonotype was sampled from an adult in good health.

The CDR3 spells CASSPPDLQNEQFF. In nucleotides, the CDR3 is TGTGCCAGCTCCCCACCAGACCTACAGAATGAGCAGTTCTTC. The gene calls are TRBV18 and TRBJ2-1; no firm D call. The germline V gene has CDR1 KGHSH and CDR2 LQKENI. There are 14 residues in the CDR3.